Presented here are 31 T cell receptor beta chains from one specimen sequenced in a study of T cell clonality in common variable immunodeficiency. Libraries were prepared by immunoSEQ multiplex PCR; TCRdb keeps only in-frame clonotypes and omits some of them. The record shows tens of thousands of clones for this sample, with no singletons present. Sample: peripheral blood mononuclear cells. The receptors stem from a person aged 18-70 years in good health.

This clone was observed at least ten times. The sequenced fragment ends 3 residues before the CDR3 boundary, so the rest is inferred from the germline J gene. The chain joins TRBV5-1 to TRBJ1-5; D unclear. Per the germline V gene, CDR1 is SGHRS and CDR2 is YFSETQ. The CDR3 has 15 residues. The V end lost 0 bases, the J end lost 0 bases, and 7 bases lay between the germline ends. The CDR3: CASSLEGTSNQPQHF. Partial CDR3 DNA: TGCGCCAGCAGCTTGGAAGGTACTAGCAATCAGCCC. Full variable domain (remainder filled in from reference TRBV5-1 and TRBJ1-5): KAGVTQTPRYLIKTRGQQVTLSCSPISGHRSVSWYQQTPGQGLQFLFEYFSETQRNKGNFPGRFSGRQFSNSRSEMNVSTLELGDSALYLCASSLEGTSNQPQHFGDGTRLSIL.

This clone was picked up many times. The read stops 3 residues short of the end of the CDR3; the missing end is completed from the germline J gene. The chain has TRBV4-1 and TRBJ1-5; D not resolved. Germline-derived CDR1 and CDR2 are MGHRA and YSYEKL. The ends were cut back, 0 bases at V and 4 bases at J, with 13 bases in the middle. The CDR3 contains 16 residues. The part of the CDR3 DNA that was read is TGCGCCAGCAGCCAAGAAGGCGGGAGGAAAAATCAGCCC. Translated, it gives CASSQEGGRKNQP. The full CDR3 is CASSQEGGRKNQPQHF.

This clone appeared a few times. The read ends 3 residues shy of where the CDR3 ends; the end is completed using the germline J gene. This chain joins TRBV18 and TRBJ2-3, with a possible D match to TRBD1 (5 bases). This CDR3 has 14 residues. Germline lookup yields CDR1 KGHSH and CDR2 LQKENI. CDR3 sequence reads: CASSLRVGQETQYF. The covered CDR3 bases are TGTGCCAGCTCACTCAGGGTTGGCCAAGAGACG. Variable domain in full (rest from reference TRBV18 and TRBJ2-3): NAGVMQNPRHLVRRRGQEARLRCSPMKGHSHVYWYRQLPEEGLKFMVYLQKENIIDESGMPKERFSAEFPKEGPSILRIQQVVRGDSAAYFCASSLRVGQETQYFGPGTRLTVL.

This clone showed up many times. The read terminates 3 residues before the CDR3 end, so the remaining end is supplied by the germline J gene. The V and J genes are TRBV14 and TRBJ2-3; TRBD1 is a possible D gene (5 bases). CDR1 and CDR2 (germline): SGHDN, FVKESK. This CDR3 spans 13 amino acids. The V end lost 4 bases, the J end lost 8 bases, and 13 bases lay between the germline ends. The DNA read from the CDR3 is TGTGCCAGCAGCCTCTCCCTACAGGCTACG. It translates to CASSLSLQAT. The entire CDR3 protein reads CASSLSLQATQYF.

This clone was picked up a small number of times. The read stops 3 residues short of the end of the CDR3; the missing end is completed from the germline J gene. This rearrangement joins TRBV19 to TRBJ1-3, with D possibly TRBD1 on 6 matching bases. This CDR3 comprises 16 residues. Trimming took off 4 bases at V and 2 bases at J, with 15 bases between the two ends. CDR1 is LNHDA, CDR2 SQIVND, per germline (reference sequence). The CDR3 region is CASSTPLRGTGNTIYF. CDR3 DNA, as far as it was read: TGTGCCAGTAGTACCCCCCTCAGGGGTACTGGAAACACC.

The sample holds many counts of this clone. The CDR3 is cut off 3 residues early in the read; its end comes from the germline J gene. V usage is TRBV20-1 and J usage is TRBJ2-2, with TRBD1 matching 7 bases. Germline-derived CDR1 and CDR2 are DFQATT and SNEGSKA (reference sequence). CDR3 length: 14 residues. The V segment lost 5 bases and the J segment 2 bases; nucleotides outside the gene matches: 5. Partial CDR3 DNA: TGCAGTGCTCGGACAGGAAAAAACACCGGGGAG. Translated, it gives CSARTGKNTGE. The whole CDR3 sequence reads CSARTGKNTGELFF.

Ten or more counts support this clone. The DNA ends 3 residues before the CDR3 does, and the rest of the CDR3 is filled in from the germline J gene. The rearrangement joins TRBV19 to TRBJ1-6; TRBD1 agrees at 7 bases. After removal of 6 bases from V and 6 bases from J, the junction contained 11 bases not matched to a gene. From germline, CDR1 is LNHDA and CDR2 SQIVND (reference sequence). This CDR3 contains 16 residues. CDR3: CASRTTGQLLNSPLHF. The CDR3 DNA, read in part, is TGTGCCAGTAGAACCACGGGACAGCTACTTAATTCACCC.

Many counts were recorded for this clone. The read halts 3 residues ahead of the CDR3 end, with the missing end drawn from the germline J gene. V gene TRBV2 combines with J gene TRBJ2-5; 12 bases align to TRBD1. The CDR3 has 15 residues. V dropped 4 bases and J dropped 4; count of bases not matched to a gene: 4. Per the germline V gene, CDR1 is SNHLY and CDR2 is FYNNEI. The CDR3 region is CASSGDRGLSETQYF. Partial CDR3 DNA: TGTGCCAGCAGTGGGGACAGGGGGCTTTCAGAGACC.

This clone was counted at least ten times. The read halts 3 residues ahead of the CDR3 end, with the missing end drawn from the germline J gene. The V and J genes are TRBV20-1 and TRBJ2-1; D is possibly TRBD2 (6 bases). Trimming left V 0 bases short and J 0 bases short, with 15 bases between. In germline, CDR1 is DFQATT, CDR2 SNEGSKA (reference sequence). CDR3 length: 17 residues. CDR3 DNA, as far as it was read: TGCAGTGCTAGAGATTGGTGGCGGGGAGGCTCCTACAATGAG. It is translated as CSARDWWRGGSYNE. The complete CDR3 reads CSARDWWRGGSYNEQFF.

The part of the CDR3 DNA that was read is TGTGCCAGTGGACAGGAGATCAATCAGCCC. As protein: CASGQEINQP. The full CDR3 reads CASGQEINQPQHF. V and J are TRBV19 and TRBJ1-5, with 7 positions matching TRBD1. The CDR3 extends 3 residues past the end of the read, so its final part is completed from the germline J gene. Germline CDR1 reads LNHDA; CDR2 reads SQIVND (reference sequence). V lost 8 bases and J lost 3; bases outside the gene matches: 4. This CDR3 has 13 residues. The full variable domain, completed using reference TRBV19 and TRBJ1-5, is DGGITQSPKYLFRKEGQNVTLSCEQNLNHDAMYWYRQDPGQGLRLIYYSQIVNDFQKGDIAEGYSVSREKKESFPLTVTSAQKNPTAFYLCASGQEINQPQHFGDGTRLSIL.

This clone was detected many times. From the germline J gene comes the end of the CDR3, since the read stops 3 residues before it. V and J are TRBV12-3 or TRBV12-4 and TRBJ2-1; 9 bases agree with TRBD2. The V and J ends lost 6 bases and 6 bases, in that order; junction bases with no gene match: 6. This CDR3 is built from 14 residues. The CDR3 bases that were read are TGTGCCAGCAGGTGGCGGGGGGGCACCAATGAG. It encodes CASRWRGGTNE. The full CDR3 sequence reads CASRWRGGTNEQFF.

This clone was detected ten times or more. Sequencing ends 3 residues short of the CDR3 end; the germline J gene provides the rest. V usage is TRBV19 and J usage is TRBJ2-1; TRBD2 aligns across 11 bases. The CDR3 runs 19 residues. Looked up from germline, CDR1 is LNHDA and CDR2 is SQIVND (reference sequence). Losses at the gene ends were 4 bases for V and 8 bases for J; bases not matched to a gene: 19. The sequenced part of the CDR3 DNA is TGTGCCAGTAGTAAGTCCCTTTGGGGGCTAGCGGGAGGTCTCGATGAG. Its protein is CASSKSLWGLAGGLDE. The full-length CDR3 reads as CASSKSLWGLAGGLDEQFF.

This clone was detected many times. The read stops 3 residues short of the end of the CDR3; the missing end is completed from the germline J gene. The chain combines TRBV30 with TRBJ2-1, with D maybe TRBD1 (6 bases). The CDR3 runs to 13 residues. The germline gives CDR1 GTSNPN, CDR2 SVGIG (reference sequence). V was shortened by 3 bases and J by 7 bases, with 13 bases between the two germline ends. CDR3 in amino acids: CAWRGALGNEQFF. CDR3 DNA (partial): TGTGCCTGGAGGGGGGCCCTAGGAAATGAG.

At least ten counts were recorded for this clone. With the read ending 3 residues before the CDR3 end, the germline J gene is used to fill in that end. The V gene is TRBV5-6, the J gene TRBJ2-7, with a weak D call TRBD2 (6 bases). CDR1 and CDR2 (germline): SGHDT, YYEEEE. V lost 4 bases, J lost 3 bases, and 14 bases lay in between. CDR3 size: 14 residues. The CDR3 DNA, read in part, is TGTGCCAGCAGCCCCGCGGACTACCTCTACGAG. It translates to CASSPADYLYE. The whole CDR3 sequence reads CASSPADYLYEQYF.

Ten or more counts support this clone. The read ends 3 residues early relative to the CDR3; the germline J gene fills the gap. This chain uses TRBV19 with TRBJ1-6; possible D gene TRBD1, 6 bases. Germline V gene data show CDR1 as LNHDA and CDR2 as SQIVND (reference sequence). The length of the CDR3 is 14 residues. The V gene lost 5 bases and the J gene lost 5 bases, with 10 bases spanning the gap. This CDR3 is CASSVGTNNSPLHF. The CDR3 bases that were read are TGTGCCAGTAGTGTCGGGACAAATAATTCACCC.

This clone occurred many times. The read is 3 residues too short to cover the CDR3 end, so that end is filled in from the germline J gene. V and J are TRBV20-1 and TRBJ2-2; D unresolved. Germline V gives CDR1 DFQATT, CDR2 SNEGSKA (reference sequence). The CDR3 extends over 13 amino acids. Trimming shortened V by 3 bases and J by 5 bases, and 10 bases separated the two germline ends. CDR3 DNA, as far as it was read: TGCAGTGCTAGGAGTAGCCGGACCGGGGAG. Translating it yields CSARSSRTGE. The full CDR3 protein is CSARSSRTGELFF.

This clone has at least ten counts. The missing CDR3 end, 3 residues past where the read stops, is filled in from the germline J gene. J is TRBJ2-2 and V is TRBV5-1; possible D gene TRBD1, 5 bases. This CDR3 spans 14 amino acids. Trimming cost V 1 base and J 5 bases, with 9 bases left between them. Germline V gene data show CDR1 as SGHRS and CDR2 as YFSETQ. CDR3 DNA (partial): TGCGCCAGCAGCTTGATGGGGCAAACCGGGGAG. Protein: CASSLMGQTGE. The full CDR3 sequence reads CASSLMGQTGELFF.

This clone was found many times. Read data end 3 residues before the CDR3 end; the end is taken from the germline J gene. The chain is built from TRBV11-2 and TRBJ1-2; D is perhaps TRBD1 (5 bases). The CDR3 length is 14 residues. V gave up 6 bases and J gave up 7 bases, with 18 bases separating them. Germline CDR1 reads SGHAT; CDR2 reads FQNNGV. This CDR3 is CASSSPRIRGGYTF. Incomplete CDR3 DNA: TGTGCCAGCAGTTCTCCGAGGATAAGGGGTGGC.

This clone was recorded many times. The CDR3 end is not reached by the read, which stops 3 residues before it; the germline J gene fills it in. This sequence joins TRBV20-1 and TRBJ2-3, with 11 positions matching TRBD2. The CDR3 sequence is 17 residues long. The germline gives CDR1 DFQATT, CDR2 SNEGSKA (reference sequence). Trimming took 5 bases from V and 2 from J; bases not matched to a gene: 12. CDR3 DNA, as far as it was read: TGCAGTGCTCCCAGCTGGCTAGCGGGGGGAAACACAGATACG. Its translation is CSAPSWLAGGNTDT. The entire CDR3 reads CSAPSWLAGGNTDTQYF.

In its sample, this clone was seen many times. The read finishes 3 residues shy of the CDR3 end, and the germline J gene is used to complete it. The chain joins TRBV5-4 to TRBJ2-7, with TRBD2 as a possible D gene (5 bases). Per germline, CDR1 SGHNT and CDR2 YYREEE (reference sequence). Trimming pared 4 bases from V and 2 bases from J, leaving 10 bases between. This CDR3 spans 13 amino acids. This CDR3 is CASSIAGAYEQYF. The sequenced CDR3 bases are TGTGCCAGCAGCATTGCCGGGGCCTACGAG.

This clone was recorded many times. The read halts 3 residues ahead of the CDR3 end, with the missing end drawn from the germline J gene. V is TRBV7-8 and J is TRBJ2-1; D possibly corresponds to TRBD2 (6 bases). The CDR3 runs 12 residues. Germline V lookup: CDR1 SGHVS, CDR2 FQNEAQ. V was pared by 1 base and J by 9 bases, with 7 bases between. The CDR3 is CASSLVTSEQFF. CDR3 bases read: TGTGCCAGCAGCTTAGTGACTAGTGAG.

This clone has a count of ten or more. The read terminates 3 residues ahead of where the CDR3 ends, so the germline J gene completes it. The V call is TRBV7-9, the J call TRBJ1-3; D unresolved. V dropped 8 bases and J dropped 4 bases, with 12 bases sitting between them. This CDR3 comprises 13 residues. Germline V lookup: CDR1 SEHNR, CDR2 FQNEAQ (reference sequence). The CDR3 loop reads CASVNSSGNTIYF. The CDR3 DNA, read in part, is TGTGCCAGCGTCAACTCGTCGGGAAACACC.

Notes on this clone: The read gets to within 3 residues of the CDR3 end, and the germline J gene fills in the rest. The genes are TRBV7-9 and TRBJ2-7; 7 bases are a match to TRBD2. Germline V gives CDR1 SEHNR, CDR2 FQNEAQ (reference sequence). V dropped 1 base and J dropped 3; count of bases not matched to a gene: 6. This CDR3 spans 15 amino acids. CDR3: CASSLGAGSGYEQYF. CDR3 DNA, as far as it was read: TGTGCCAGCAGCTTAGGAGCGGGGTCCGGCTACGAG. The entire variable domain, with the rest obtained from reference TRBV7-9 and TRBJ2-7, is as follows: DTGVSQNPRHKITKRGQNVTFRCDPISEHNRLYWYRQTLGQGPEFLTYFQNEAQLEKSRLLSDRFSAERPKGSFSTLEIQRTEQGDSAMYLCASSLGAGSGYEQYFGPGTRLTVT.

Many counts were recorded for this clone. The read terminates 3 residues before the CDR3 end, so the remaining end is supplied by the germline J gene. V and J are TRBV6-1 and TRBJ1-5, with TRBD1 identical over 8 bases. The CDR3 is 14 residues long. The J segment lost 4 bases and the V segment lost 4 bases, leaving 3 bases of the junction unmatched. Germline CDR1 and CDR2: MNHNS and SASEGT. CDR3: CASSGQGANQPQHF. The DNA read from the CDR3 is TGTGCCAGCAGTGGGCAGGGGGCGAATCAGCCC.

This clone was seen at least ten times. The read terminates 3 residues ahead of where the CDR3 ends, so the germline J gene completes it. V is TRBV20-1 and J is TRBJ2-1; TRBD1 matches at 9 bases. Germline CDR1 DFQATT, CDR2 SNEGSKA (reference sequence). There are 12 residues in the CDR3. CDR3 residues: CRGQGLYNEQFF. The covered CDR3 bases are TGCAGGGGACAGGGTCTTTACAATGAG.

In its sample, this clone was seen many times. The read gets to within 3 residues of the CDR3 end, and the germline J gene fills in the rest. The chain carries TRBV18 and TRBJ2-5; possibly TRBD1 for D (6 bases). The germline V and J ends were trimmed by 4 bases and 2 bases, with 8 bases remaining between them. The CDR3 has 13 amino acids. CDR1 is KGHSH and CDR2 is LQKENI in the germline V gene. CDR3 in amino acids: CASSQGQQETQYF. The covered CDR3 bases are TGTGCCAGCTCACAAGGACAGCAAGAGACC.

There are a few counts of this clone. CDR3 in amino acids: CASSLGQGETQYF. Incomplete CDR3 DNA: TGCGCCAGCAGCTTAGGGCAGGGAGAGACC. The gene calls are TRBV5-1 and TRBJ2-5, with D perhaps matching TRBD1 (5 bases). The read terminates 3 residues before the CDR3 end, so the remaining end is supplied by the germline J gene. Germline V gives CDR1 SGHRS, CDR2 YFSETQ. V was clipped by 2 bases and J by 4 bases, with 9 bases between them. This CDR3 region has 13 residues.

This clone was counted many times. The read terminates 3 residues before the CDR3 end, so the remaining end is supplied by the germline J gene. The chain is built from TRBV2 and TRBJ2-2; the D gene is possibly TRBD2 (6 bases). V lost 1 base and J 2 bases, leaving 11 bases between the germline ends. The germline CDR1 and CDR2 sequences are SNHLY and FYNNEI. CDR3 length: 16 amino acids. This chain's CDR3 is CASSEGSGGNTGELFF. CDR3 DNA, as far as it was read: TGTGCCAGCAGTGAAGGTTCCGGGGGAAACACCGGGGAG.

This clone was recorded many times. The CDR3 end is not reached by the read, which stops 3 residues before it; the germline J gene fills it in. Other DNA sequences in this sample translate to the same CDR3. The V gene is TRBV5-6, the J gene TRBJ1-4, with D unresolved. CDR3 length equals 14 residues. Trimming pared 0 bases from V and 7 bases from J, leaving 10 bases between. CDR1 and CDR2 from the germline V gene are SGHDT and YYEEEE. The DNA read from the CDR3 is TGTGCCAGCAGCTTGGCCCGGGGTCGTGAAAAA. Translation: CASSLARGREK. The whole CDR3 is CASSLARGREKLFF.

This clone was detected ten times or more. Read sequence stops 3 residues before the CDR3 end, and the germline J gene provides the missing end. This chain uses TRBV7-8 with TRBJ2-5; 9 nucleotides agree with TRBD2. Germline values: CDR1 SGHVS, CDR2 FQNEAQ. The CDR3 totals 13 residues. J gave up 5 bases and V 6 bases, and 4 bases lay outside the gene matches. CDR3 loop: CASSDSGSETQYF. The CDR3 bases that were read are TGTGCCAGCAGTGATAGCGGGAGCGAGACC.

This clone was picked up many times. The sequenced fragment ends 3 residues before the CDR3 boundary, so the rest is inferred from the germline J gene. The rearrangement joins TRBV19 to TRBJ1-2; 9 bases map to TRBD1. CDR3 size: 15 residues. V was pared by 5 bases and J by 4 bases, with 8 bases of the junction left unmatched. Germline V CDR1 and CDR2: LNHDA, SQIVND (reference sequence). The part of the CDR3 DNA that was read is TGTGCCAGTAGTGCGTCGACAGGGGGGGTCTATGGC. Translated: CASSASTGGVYG. Given in full, the CDR3 is CASSASTGGVYGYTF.